Presented here are 10 T cell receptor beta chains from one specimen sequenced in a study of blood T cell repertoires in COVID-19. Clones were sequenced by immunoSEQ multiplex PCR, and TCRdb holds only the in-frame ones, with some missing. The table records about 77,000 clones, 90% of them present only once. Sequenced sample: peripheral blood. The receptors here all came from a woman older than 75 with active or convalescent COVID-19.

The chain has TRBV5-6 and TRBJ1-1, with a weak D call TRBD1 (6 bases). The germline V gene has CDR1 SGHDT and CDR2 YYEEEE. V was cut by 4 bases and J by 0 bases, with 13 bases left in between. The CDR3 totals 15 residues. The CDR3 reads CASSEDSAMNTEAFF. The DNA for the CDR3 is TGTGCCAGCAGCGAGGACAGCGCGATGAACACTGAAGCTTTCTTT.

This chain uses TRBV30 with TRBJ1-2; maybe TRBD1 (5 bases). Germline-derived CDR1 and CDR2 are GTSNPN and SVGIG (reference sequence). Trimming shortened V by 4 bases and J by 4 bases, and 13 bases separated the two germline ends. The CDR3 sequence is 13 residues long. The CDR3 region is CAWTLSGGYGYTF. CDR3 bases: TGTGCCTGGACCCTCTCCGGGGGCTATGGCTACACCTTC.

The V and J genes are TRBV7-2 and TRBJ1-1, with D uncertain. Trimming cost V 1 base and J 2 bases, with 8 bases left between them. This CDR3 region has 14 residues. The V gene's germline CDR1 is SGHTA and CDR2 FQGNSA. CDR3 region: CASSLGLLNTEAFF. The CDR3 DNA follows: TGTGCCAGCAGCTTAGGACTCCTAAACACTGAAGCTTTCTTT.

The rearrangement links TRBV3-1 (or the pseudogene TRBV3-2) to TRBJ2-5; TRBD2 matches 9 bases. The length of the CDR3 is 15 residues. The germline V gene has CDR1 LGHDT and CDR2 YNNKEL (reference sequence). V shed 6 bases and J 4 bases; nucleotides not matched to a gene: 9. In nucleotides, the CDR3 is TGTGCCAGCAGTCCCGAGAGACTAGCGGTAGAGACCCAGTACTTC. It specifies CASSPERLAVETQYF.

The CDR3 nucleotides are TGTGCCAGCAGGGGACAGGGGAGCTCCTACGAGCAGTACTTC. This sequence encodes CASRGQGSSYEQYF. This chain links TRBV28 with TRBJ2-7; TRBD1 aligns across 10 bases. V lost 6 bases, J lost 0 bases, and 2 bases stayed unmatched. Germline V gene data show CDR1 as MDHEN and CDR2 as SYDVKM. The CDR3 is made up of 14 amino acids.

The chain couples TRBV3-1 (or the pseudogene TRBV3-2) to TRBJ2-7, with 10 positions matching TRBD1. V was clipped by 3 bases and J by 2 bases; unmatched bases: 1. Looked up from germline, CDR1 is LGHDT and CDR2 is YNNKEL (reference sequence). The CDR3 sequence is 14 residues long. CDR3 sequence reads: CASSHGQGAYEQYF. CDR3 DNA sequence: TGTGCCAGCAGCCACGGACAGGGGGCCTACGAGCAGTACTTC.

The V call is TRBV6-4, the J call TRBJ1-1; 9 bases are a match to TRBD1. J was trimmed by 1 base and V by 6 bases; bases with no gene match: 6. The CDR3 has 15 amino acids. Germline V gene sequence: CDR1 MRHNA, CDR2 SNTAGT. The CDR3 spells CASRRQGDRNTEAFF. The CDR3 nucleotides are TGTGCCAGCAGACGACAGGGGGACAGGAACACTGAAGCTTTCTTT.

This chain uses TRBV5-1 with TRBJ2-5; perhaps TRBD2 as D (6 bases). Germline V CDR1 and CDR2: SGHRS, YFSETQ. The V end was cut by 3 bases, the J end by 1 base, with 16 bases between. The CDR3 has 16 amino acids. CDR3 in amino acids: CASSSTSRVVQETQYF. The CDR3 DNA reads as TGCGCCAGCAGCTCAACTAGCCGAGTTGTCCAAGAGACCCAGTACTTC.

This chain links TRBV10-2 with TRBJ2-7, with 10 bases lining up with TRBD1. Germline V gene lookup returns CDR1 WSHSY and CDR2 SAAADI. The CDR3 length is 14 residues. V dropped 4 bases and J dropped 2; count of bases not matched to a gene: 2. In DNA form, the CDR3 reads TGCGCCAGCAGTGCAGGGACAGGGGCCTACGAGCAGTACTTC. This gives the protein CASSAGTGAYEQYF.

V gene TRBV5-1 combines with J gene TRBJ1-2; D remains ambiguous. The CDR3 extends over 14 amino acids. Germline V gene data show CDR1 as SGHRS and CDR2 as YFSETQ. V was cut by 0 bases and J by 0 bases, with 6 bases left in between. CDR3 DNA sequence: TGCGCCAGCAGCTTGGAACCAGCTAACTATGGCTACACCTTC. It yields the protein CASSLEPANYGYTF. Combining the CDR3 with reference TRBV5-1 and TRBJ1-2 gives the whole variable domain KAGVTQTPRYLIKTRGQQVTLSCSPISGHRSVSWYQQTPGQGLQFLFEYFSETQRNKGNFPGRFSGRQFSNSRSEMNVSTLELGDSALYLCASSLEPANYGYTFGSGTRLTVV.